The entry that follows covers one TCR beta chain sequence. The specificity of this receptor is unknown. It has no much larger one-base neighbor in the sample; base qualities were not kept. The data originate from a study of shared clonotypes between healthy human individuals (dated by TCRdb to between 2020 and 2021). Study-wide context: The cohort comprised a couple of women and a few men aged 18 to 49 years. For each donor, three plates each were used for CD4 naive and CD4 memory, two plates were used for CD8 naive, and one plate was used for CD8 memory. To estimate repertoire size and how much clonotype sharing occurs between individuals, the study deeply sequenced the blood TCR repertoires of five healthy adults. To increase sequencing depth and limit assay-specific biases, TCR repertoire library preparation and sequencing were carried out by different laboratories using diverse techniques. Leukapheresis yielded between about 0.94 and 8.9 billion PBMCs per donor.

CD8 naive samples consisted of CD45RO-negative cells that were positively selected for CCR7, yielding a CD45RA+CCR7+ population without TemRA cells. The donors were healthy, HIV-negative adults with no recently reported acute infections or vaccinations. Every donor was a Caucasian adult residing in Nashville, Tennessee, USA. Blood was obtained by leukapheresis, after which PBMCs were separated by Ficoll-Histopaque density gradient centrifugation and cryopreserved in liquid nitrogen vapor phase. Analytical flow cytometry was used to check the purity and quantity of each magnetically sorted T cell population. Genomic DNA was isolated from each sorted fraction and quantified by UV absorbance on a Nanodrop 2000c. On the study overall, not on this receptor specifically: Even with the large sequencing depth, rarefaction of the sorted-subset datasets indicated that sequencing was incomplete. Larger estimated clonotype richness was generally found for naive subsets than for memory subsets. Across a few donors, approximately 4.9% of naive CD4, approximately 3.6% of naive CD8, around 2.1% of memory CD4, and 0.4% of memory CD8 clonotypes were shared. Pairwise subsampling led to the expectation that sequencing depth would affect the degree of clonotype sharing among donors. Clonotypes shared by all four sorted-subset donors showed higher generation probabilities than non-shared clonotypes. Only blood was sampled, and tissue TCR repertoires likely differ from those in blood. The small number of donors limited the genetic and exposure-history diversity represented.

Using the deep immunoSEQ assay, TCR CDR3 regions were amplified from genomic DNA by multiplex PCR. Genomic DNA extracted from each cell subset was distributed evenly over all wells of several immunoSEQ 96-well plates, and each plate served as one replicate. Each replicate PCR for sorted subsets received around 210 ng genomic DNA, equal to about 29,000 T cell genomes. The purified libraries were quantified using a Qubit 3.0 fluorometer, sized with a Bioanalyzer 2100, and then quantified again using the KAPA Library Quantification kit. Every immunoSEQ 96-well plate was sequenced on a separate single-read 150-cycle Illumina NextSeq 550 flow cell. The published analysis was carried out like this. Because only junctional sequences without quality scores were contained in the immunoSEQ output, filtering matching that applied to full-length reads could not be performed. Sequences were annotated with PyIR, a Python wrapper for IgBLAST v1.9, and V/J genes and CDR3 were assigned using IMGT germline references. Reads were filtered out if the reads had weak V/J assignments (E-value above 1e-6), no CDR3, stop codons, out-of-frame junctions, or ambiguous translated residues. V3J clonotypes were defined by identical inferred V gene, J gene, and CDR3 amino acid sequence. Percentage overlap between repertoires was calculated by dividing the number of shared unique clonotypes by the size of the smaller repertoire. Richness of each repertoire was evaluated using RTK rarefaction, the Chao1 estimator, and Recon v2.1 estimates of unobserved clonotypes. Generation probabilities were computed with OLGA for all TCRbeta clonotypes obtained by the gDNA method from several donors. TCRdb's version of the immuneACCESS table is confined to in-frame rearrangements and falls short of the full clone set. An unresolved V gene accounts for under half of the shortfall where checked; the remainder is of unknown origin. That table furnishes V, J and clone size, whereas the DNA furnished D and trimming. Counted in this sample were around 1.9 million clones; about 93% of them appeared once. The ten top clones hold over 1.5% of the sample.

V ends up 6 bases short and J 6 bases short, with an unmatched junction base count of 13. The germline V gene encodes CDR1 MDHEN and CDR2 SYDVKM. The CDR3 covers 15 residues, taking in both the cysteine and the phenylalanine. Left in the record is the CDR3 DNA by itself, 45 bases read in frame from the first base. The sequence was collected from a young man in good health. Some clones in this sample may be carry-over from other donors' samples. The specimen sequenced was naive CD8+ T cells from PBMCs. The cell subset or site label corresponds to: CD45RA+CCR7+. The rearrangement combines TRBV28 with TRBJ1-2; 7 bases in the junction line up with TRBD1. The sequenced DNA is TGTGCCAGCAGCCTTACGCTACAGGGGTCCCATGGCTACACCTTC. It translates as CASSLTLQGSHGYTF.